This entry lists 20 T cell receptor beta chains sequenced from one sample in a study of CD8 T cells in ankylosing spondylitis. TCRdb re-called the 5' RACE reads through MiXCR, storing one row per CDR3 protein. The sample holds more than 30,000 distinct CDR3 sequences, 8% to 13% seen once. Material for sequencing was synovial fluid, either unsorted or a sorted T cell fraction (not recorded which). These receptors all stem from a male donor with ankylosing spondylitis.

This clonotype showed up many times. This chain uses TRBV7-8 with TRBJ2-1, with unresolved D. Germline V gene lookup returns CDR1 SGHVS and CDR2 FQNEAQ. CDR3 length: 16 amino acids. V was clipped by 5 bases and J by 1 base, with 15 bases between them. The CDR3 nucleotides read TGTGCCAGCAGCCACGACGCCGGGCAGTCCTACAATGAGCAGTTCTTC. Its protein is CASSHDAGQSYNEQFF.

This clonotype is medium-sized. The V gene is TRBV14, the J gene TRBJ2-2, with TRBD2 matching 11 bases. The CDR3 totals 15 residues. Germline trimming cut 2 bases from V and 6 bases from J; bases unmatched to any gene: 2. The germline V gene has CDR1 SGHDN and CDR2 FVKESK. The CDR3 coding sequence is TGTGCCAGCAGCCAACTAGCGGGAGGTTCCGGGGAGCTGTTTTTT. Protein product: CASSQLAGGSGELFF.

The sample holds a few counts of this clonotype. The chain joins TRBV3-1 to TRBJ1-1; D perhaps matches TRBD1 (6 bases). The CDR3 runs 17 residues. Trimming shortened V by 0 bases and J by 3 bases, and 17 bases separated the two germline ends. Per germline, CDR1 LGHDT and CDR2 YNNKEL (reference sequence). CDR3 sequence: CASSQDTFKTGDTEAFF. CDR3 bases: TGTGCCAGCAGCCAAGATACCTTCAAGACAGGAGACACTGAAGCTTTCTTT.

This clonotype showed up many times. The chain uses TRBV4-1 and TRBJ2-3; TRBD1 agrees at 10 bases. The CDR3 is 16 amino acids. CDR1 and CDR2 from the germline V gene are MGHRA and YSYEKL. J gave up 1 base and V 4 bases, and 5 bases lay outside the gene matches. The DNA of the CDR3 is TGCGCCAGCAGCCTCCAGGGGACAGGGGGCACAGATACGCAGTATTTT. Its protein is CASSLQGTGGTDTQYF.

V gene TRBV4-1 combines with J gene TRBJ2-1, with TRBD1 as a possible D gene (5 bases). The CDR3 consists of 14 residues. Between the trimmed V and J ends, which lost 3 bases and 4 bases, there was a span of 10 bases. CDR1 and CDR2 from the germline V gene are MGHRA and YSYEKL. CDR3 nucleotide sequence: TGCGCCAGCAGCCATTCCACAGGTTACAATGAGCAGTTCTTC. This gives the protein CASSHSTGYNEQFF.

This clonotype came up many times. The V call is TRBV4-2, the J call TRBJ2-1; 9 bases are a match to TRBD2. The CDR3 runs to 15 residues. V was clipped by 0 bases and J by 4 bases; unmatched bases: 1. Germline V gives CDR1 LGHNA, CDR2 YNFKEQ. The DNA for the CDR3 is TGTGCCAGCAGCCAAGATCTAGCGGGGTACAATGAGCAGTTCTTC. Translated, it gives CASSQDLAGYNEQFF.

The table lists this clonotype with many counts. The chain carries TRBV2 and TRBJ2-7; D may be TRBD2 (5 bases). From germline, CDR1 is SNHLY and CDR2 FYNNEI. V lost 6 bases and J 13 bases, leaving 13 bases between the germline ends. The CDR3 extends over 10 amino acids. The CDR3 DNA reads as TGTGCCAGCAGATCCCTGGACTCCTACTTC. This encodes CASRSLDSYF.

This clonotype was counted ten times or more. The chain joins TRBV28 to TRBJ2-1, with D possibly TRBD2 on 7 matching bases. V was pared by 2 bases and J by 8 bases, with 28 bases between. Germline loops: CDR1 MDHEN, CDR2 SYDVKM. This CDR3 is built from 19 residues. Here the CDR3 DNA reads TGTGCCAGCAGTTTAGGGGGGACATCGACACTCCCCAGCGGGGATGAGCAGTTCTTC. Amino acids: CASSLGGTSTLPSGDEQFF.

This clonotype was seen only a few times. In nucleotides, the CDR3 is TGTGCCTGGAGGTTAAGGGGCACAGATACGCAGTATTTT. It translates to CAWRLRGTDTQYF. This sequence joins TRBV30 and TRBJ2-3, with unresolved D. In germline, CDR1 is GTSNPN, CDR2 SVGIG (reference sequence). Trimming removed 3 bases at V and 1 base at J, with 8 bases between. The CDR3 spans 13 residues.

This clonotype was found many times. The chain is built from TRBV21-1 and TRBJ1-5. TRBV21-1 is a listed pseudogene. The CDR3 extends over 12 amino acids. CDR3 sequence: CASSKVNQPQHF. The CDR3 nucleotides are TGTGCCAGCAGCAAGGTGAATCAGCCCCAGCATTTT.

This clonotype was observed a handful of times. The genes are TRBV4-1 and TRBJ1-5, with D unclear. Germline loops: CDR1 MGHRA, CDR2 YSYEKL. The CDR3 runs to 15 residues. V was trimmed by 1 base and J by 4 bases, leaving 11 bases between them. Here the CDR3 reads CASSQVGEGNQPQHF. CDR3 sequence (DNA): TGCGCCAGCAGCCAAGTGGGTGAAGGGAATCAGCCCCAGCATTTT.

Only a few counts were recorded for this clonotype. This rearrangement joins TRBV20-1 to TRBJ2-3; 14 positions agree with TRBD2. J gave up 1 base and V 5 bases, and 14 bases lay outside the gene matches. The CDR3 runs 19 residues. CDR1 and CDR2 (germline): DFQATT, SNEGSKA (reference sequence). CDR3 nucleotides: TGCAGTGCTGCCCCATGGGGGACTAGCGGGAGTTTGGGCACAGATACGCAGTATTTT. Translation: CSAAPWGTSGSLGTDTQYF.

This clonotype was recorded many times. The rearrangement joins TRBV27 to TRBJ2-2; D is tentatively TRBD1 or TRBD2 (5 bases each). V was clipped by 7 bases and J by 7 bases, with 7 bases between them. The CDR3 is 11 amino acids. The germline CDR1 and CDR2 sequences are MNHEY and SMNVEV (reference sequence). The CDR3 region is CASTGGGELFF. The CDR3 DNA follows: TGTGCCAGCACTGGGGGCGGGGAGCTGTTTTTT.

Many counts were recorded for this clonotype. The rearrangement uses TRBV5-1 and TRBJ2-4; 10 bases agree with TRBD1. Trimming removed 5 bases from V and 5 bases from J; junction bases left unmatched: 4. There are 14 residues in the CDR3. The germline gives CDR1 SGHRS, CDR2 YFSETQ. The CDR3: CASRSTGGENIQYF. CDR3 in DNA: TGCGCCAGCAGATCGACAGGGGGCGAAAACATTCAGTACTTC.

The chain joins TRBV4-1 to TRBJ2-1; no reliable D call. The CDR3 extends over 14 amino acids. Germline assignment: CDR1 MGHRA and CDR2 YSYEKL. Trimming removed 0 bases from V and 4 bases from J, with 7 bases in between. This CDR3 reads CASSQDLAYNEQFF. The CDR3 coding sequence is TGCGCCAGCAGCCAAGATCTCGCATACAATGAGCAGTTCTTC.

This clonotype was counted at least ten times. The chain uses TRBV6-2 or TRBV6-3 and TRBJ2-3; D remains ambiguous. Germline CDR1 and CDR2: MNHEY and SVGEGT. The CDR3 extends over 13 amino acids. Trimming removed 3 bases from V and 1 base from J, with 5 bases in between. The chain's CDR3 is CASSYIRTDTQYF. CDR3 DNA sequence: TGTGCCAGCAGTTATATCCGCACAGATACGCAGTATTTT.

The sample holds a few counts of this clonotype. The chain has TRBV9 and TRBJ2-7; TRBD1 or TRBD2 may be the D gene (5 bases each). This CDR3 contains 15 residues. Per germline, CDR1 SGDLS and CDR2 YYNGEE. V was pared by 0 bases and J by 6 bases, with 16 bases between. Written as DNA, the CDR3 is TGTGCCAGCAGCGTAGGGGGTGGGACGGCGTCCGAGCAGTACTTC. Amino acid sequence: CASSVGGGTASEQYF.

The V call is TRBV15, the J call TRBJ2-3, with D possibly being TRBD1 (6 bases). Germline CDR1 and CDR2: LNHNV and YYDKDF (reference sequence). The CDR3 loop spans 16 amino acids. Trimming cost V 0 bases and J 2 bases, with 12 bases left between them. The CDR3 DNA reads TGTGCCACCAGCAGAGATGAACAGGGTTCCACAGATACGCAGTATTTT. Translating gives CATSRDEQGSTDTQYF.

This clonotype was seen repeatedly, ten times or more. At one boundary the junction diverges from the germline segment, which might be a read error. The chain links TRBV14 to TRBJ2-1; D may be TRBD1 (5 bases). This CDR3 has 14 amino acids. In germline, CDR1 is SGHDN, CDR2 FVKESK. Here the CDR3 reads CASSHSAGYIEQFF. The CDR3 DNA follows: TGTGCCAGCAGCCATTCGGCAGGGTACATTGAGCAGTTCTTC.

This clonotype was detected only a few times. The J gene is TRBJ2-2, the V gene TRBV28; a possible D gene is TRBD2 (6 bases). The CDR3 length is 16 residues. The germline V and J ends were trimmed by 7 bases and 4 bases, with 19 bases remaining between them. Germline values: CDR1 MDHEN, CDR2 SYDVKM. This CDR3 reads CASKPALLAGTGELFF. The CDR3 DNA follows: TGTGCCAGCAAACCCGCCCTACTAGCTGGCACCGGGGAGCTGTTTTTT.